A single sample is the source of the 23 T cell receptor beta chains below, sequenced in a study of vaccination and CD4 T cells after COVID-19. Treatment here: roughly 10-day PBMC culture with coronavirus spike peptide pools or control peptides (ViraFEST assay). Antigens of these TCRs are unknown. Once obtained from cultured CD4+ T cells, the DNA was sequenced using the Oncomine TCR Beta short-read assay. TCRdb used MiXCR to reprocess the PCR reads, holding one entry per CDR3 protein. The data hold some 9,700 distinct CDR3 sequences, with around 70% observed a single time. Specimen: CD4+ T cells from blood, cultured in vitro. These TCRs come from a human donor who had recovered from COVID-19.

The V gene is TRBV20-1, the J gene TRBJ1-2; D is unresolved. The V gene lost 6 bases and the J gene lost 6 bases, with 8 bases spanning the gap. The CDR3 length is 10 residues. Germline V gene data show CDR1 as DFQATT and CDR2 as SNEGSKA (reference sequence). The CDR3 DNA reads TGCAGTGCCGGGGAAGATGGCTACACCTTC. Its protein product is CSAGEDGYTF.

The rearrangement uses TRBV19 and TRBJ1-5; no clear D. Germline V CDR1 and CDR2: LNHDA, SQIVND (reference sequence). V was shortened by 5 bases and J by 1 base, with 12 bases between the two germline ends. The CDR3 has 15 amino acids. The CDR3 coding sequence is TGTGCCAGTAGTTTCGGTGTCAGGAGCAATCAGCCCCAGCATTTT. Protein sequence: CASSFGVRSNQPQHF.

The chain recombines TRBV6-5 with TRBJ2-4; either TRBD1 or TRBD2 may supply D (5 bases each). The CDR3 is made up of 15 amino acids. The V end lost 0 bases, the J end lost 8 bases, and 14 bases lay between the germline ends. Germline V gene lookup returns CDR1 MNHEY and CDR2 SVGAGI. The CDR3 spells CASSYSMGVPDIQYF. In nucleotides, the CDR3 is TGTGCCAGCAGTTACTCGATGGGGGTCCCGGACATTCAGTACTTC.

This chain uses TRBV15 with TRBJ1-5, with 8 bases aligning to TRBD1. CDR1 LNHNV and CDR2 YYDKDF come from the germline V gene (reference sequence). The CDR3 covers 15 residues. With V trimmed by 3 bases and J by 6 bases, 7 bases remained unmatched. This CDR3 reads CATSRDRERAQPQHF. The CDR3 DNA reads TGTGCCACCAGCAGGGACAGGGAGAGGGCTCAGCCCCAGCATTTT.

The chain joins TRBV7-2 to TRBJ1-3; tentative D call: TRBD1 (5 bases). Germline V gene sequence: CDR1 SGHTA, CDR2 FQGNSA. The CDR3 spans 17 residues. The germline V and J ends were trimmed by 5 bases and 0 bases, with 17 bases remaining between them. The CDR3 nucleotides read TGTGCCAGCAGCCCAAATGCGGGGCCCTACTCTGGAAACACCATATATTTT. Its protein product is CASSPNAGPYSGNTIYF.

There are a few counts of this clonotype. The chain is built from TRBV28 and TRBJ2-3, with D perhaps matching TRBD1 or TRBD2 (5 bases each). The CDR3 sequence is 15 residues long. CDR1 is MDHEN and CDR2 is SYDVKM in the germline V gene. Trimming cost V 5 bases and J 2 bases, with 14 bases left between them. The CDR3 protein is CASSTGGSDTDTQYF. Written as DNA, the CDR3 is TGTGCCAGCAGTACAGGTGGTAGCGACACAGATACGCAGTATTTT.

The chain combines TRBV20-1 with TRBJ1-1; 7 bases are a match to TRBD1. CDR3 length: 14 residues. Germline trimming cut 4 bases from V and 5 bases from J; bases unmatched to any gene: 10. CDR1 DFQATT and CDR2 SNEGSKA come from the germline V gene (reference sequence). The CDR3 sequence is CSANRNRGGTEAFF. CDR3 nucleotides: TGCAGTGCTAATAGAAACAGGGGAGGGACTGAAGCTTTCTTT.

This clonotype appeared a single time. The rearrangement joins TRBV2 to TRBJ2-5, with TRBD2 matching over 7 bases. The germline gives CDR1 SNHLY, CDR2 FYNNEI. The V segment lost 8 bases and the J segment 7 bases; nucleotides outside the gene matches: 13. CDR3 size: 14 residues. CDR3 DNA sequence: TGTGCCAGCTTCAAGGGGCTAGCGGCTAGGACCCAGTACTTC. Residues: CASFKGLAARTQYF.

This clonotype appeared a single time. The chain joins TRBV5-4 to TRBJ2-5; D is unclear. CDR1 SGHNT and CDR2 YYREEE come from the germline V gene (reference sequence). The ends were cut back, 0 bases at V and 4 bases at J, with 10 bases in the middle. This CDR3 spans 14 amino acids. The CDR3 sequence: CASSLAARPETQYF. As DNA, the CDR3 is TGTGCCAGCAGCTTGGCCGCTAGGCCAGAGACCCAGTACTTC.

The chain is built from TRBV7-9 and TRBJ2-3; unclear D gene. The germline CDR1 and CDR2 sequences are SEHNR and FQNEAQ (reference sequence). This CDR3 region has 14 residues. The V end was cut by 2 bases, the J end by 6 bases, with 12 bases between. The CDR3 DNA reads as TGTGCCAGCAGCTTATCAGAGACCTGGGATACGCAGTATTTT. Translating gives CASSLSETWDTQYF.

The chain is built from TRBV6-1 and TRBJ1-5, with 8 bases matching TRBD1. The V gene's germline CDR1 is MNHNS and CDR2 SASEGT. Germline trimming cut 6 bases from V and 0 bases from J; bases unmatched to any gene: 4. CDR3 length: 15 amino acids. The CDR3 loop reads CASSRGQGSNQPQHF. The CDR3 DNA follows: TGTGCCAGCAGCCGTGGACAGGGTAGCAATCAGCCCCAGCATTTT.

The CDR3 here is CASSSSYRARGYSPLHF. CDR3 sequence (DNA): TGTGCCAGCAGCTCCTCATACAGGGCTAGAGGGTATTCACCCCTCCACTTT. This rearrangement joins TRBV11-3 to TRBJ1-6; possible D gene TRBD1, 6 bases. Trimming took off 4 bases at V and 8 bases at J, with 21 bases between the two ends. This CDR3 contains 17 residues. The germline CDR1 and CDR2 sequences are SGHNT and YENEEA.

The chain uses TRBV6-1 and TRBJ2-1; D perhaps matches TRBD1 (6 bases). The CDR3 spans 15 residues. Germline CDR1 reads MNHNS; CDR2 reads SASEGT. V was shortened by 1 base and J by 11 bases, with 18 bases between the two germline ends. The CDR3 DNA reads TGTGCCAGCAGTGAAGGGGTAGAGAGGACAGTACAGCAGTTCTTC. Its translation: CASSEGVERTVQQFF.

This clonotype was counted a single time. The chain is built from TRBV19 and TRBJ2-7, with 7 positions matching TRBD2. This CDR3 region has 16 residues. V lost 5 bases and J lost 4; bases outside the gene matches: 14. Germline V CDR1 and CDR2: LNHDA, SQIVND (reference sequence). Written as DNA, the CDR3 is TGTGCCAGTAGTCCCGGATGGGCGGGGGAAGGGTACGAGCAGTACTTC. Amino acids: CASSPGWAGEGYEQYF.

This clonotype was observed a handful of times. The rearrangement joins TRBV11-3 to TRBJ1-2; TRBD1 matches 9 bases. CDR1 and CDR2 (germline): SGHNT, YENEEA. The CDR3 contains 15 residues. V dropped 6 bases and J dropped 4; count of bases not matched to a gene: 9. This CDR3 reads CASSPRGTGIYGYTF. The CDR3 region has the DNA TGTGCCAGCAGTCCTAGAGGGACAGGGATCTATGGCTACACCTTC.

This clonotype came up a few times. This chain joins TRBV20-1 and TRBJ1-2, with TRBD1 identical over 7 bases. Germline CDR1 and CDR2: DFQATT and SNEGSKA (reference sequence). The CDR3 covers 11 residues. V lost 6 bases and J lost 8; bases outside the gene matches: 6. The DNA of the CDR3 is TGCAGTGCAACCACAGGGGTAGGCTACACCTTC. This codes for CSATTGVGYTF.

V gene TRBV18 combines with J gene TRBJ1-3; unclear D gene. Germline values: CDR1 KGHSH, CDR2 LQKENI. V was shortened by 2 bases and J by 11 bases, with 7 bases between the two germline ends. The CDR3 is made up of 11 amino acids. This CDR3 is CASSPAGAIYF. The CDR3 DNA is TGTGCCAGCTCACCAGCAGGTGCCATATATTTT.

The chain combines TRBV14 with TRBJ2-1; 8 bases fit TRBD1. V lost 4 bases, J lost 6 bases, and 2 bases stayed unmatched. Germline lookup yields CDR1 SGHDN and CDR2 FVKESK. The CDR3 is made up of 13 amino acids. The CDR3 DNA reads TGTGCCAGCAGCCGGACAGGGCCCAATGAGCAGTTCTTC. It is translated as CASSRTGPNEQFF.

This clonotype was counted once. The CDR3 loop is CASGFSIEAQHF. The DNA of the CDR3 is TGTGCCAGCGGCTTTTCTATCGAGGCCCAGCATTTT. The chain couples TRBV6-2 or TRBV6-3 to TRBJ1-5; D is unclear. This CDR3 spans 12 amino acids. V lost 8 bases, J lost 11 bases, and 16 bases lay in between. CDR1 and CDR2 from the germline V gene are MNHEY and SVGEGT.

V usage is TRBV11-2 and J usage is TRBJ2-7, with unresolved D. The V end was cut by 3 bases, the J end by 7 bases, with 19 bases between. The CDR3 is 15 residues long. Germline V gene lookup returns CDR1 SGHAT and CDR2 FQNNGV. The CDR3 reads CASSLTNPRMGEQYF. DNA of the CDR3: TGTGCCAGCAGCTTGACGAACCCGCGTATGGGAGAGCAGTACTTC.

The V call is TRBV10-3, the J call TRBJ1-1; D gene uncertain. The V gene's germline CDR1 is ENHRY and CDR2 SYGVKD. This CDR3 has 18 amino acids. V was shortened by 6 bases and J by 2 bases, with 25 bases between the two germline ends. The chain's CDR3 is CAISGASTPLRGNTEAFF. CDR3 DNA sequence: TGTGCCATCAGCGGAGCGAGCACCCCTTTAAGAGGAAACACTGAAGCTTTCTTT.

This clonotype appeared a few times. The chain uses TRBV7-2 and TRBJ1-2; 10 positions match TRBD1. CDR3 length equals 16 residues. Germline assignment: CDR1 SGHTA and CDR2 FQGNSA. J lost 4 bases, V lost 2 bases, and 7 bases had no gene match. Written as DNA, the CDR3 is TGTGCCAGCAGCTTAAGGGGACAGGGGATCGGCTATGGCTACACCTTC. It encodes CASSLRGQGIGYGYTF.

V gene TRBV29-1 combines with J gene TRBJ1-1, with D maybe TRBD1 (6 bases). The V end lost 5 bases, the J end lost 1 base, and 11 bases lay between the germline ends. Germline V gene sequence: CDR1 SQVTM, CDR2 ANQGSEA. The CDR3 is made up of 13 amino acids. CDR3: CSVPGAANTEAFF. Here the CDR3 DNA reads TGCAGCGTTCCGGGGGCAGCGAACACTGAAGCTTTCTTT.